The 18 T cell receptor beta chains given below trace back to one sample, sequenced in a study of Graves' ophthalmopathy and Graves' hyperthyroidism. For repertoire sequencing, the TCR beta CDR3 regions were amplified from RNA transcripts. First-round RT-PCR employed HTBI primers, with a second-round multiplex PCR after it. MiXCR was run by TCRdb on the multiplex PCR reads, yielding one entry per CDR3 protein. Here the sample spans a few hundred thousand distinct CDR3 sequences, around 21% being singletons. Material: peripheral blood. These receptors all stem from a woman aged 18-29 years with stable Graves' hyperthyroidism.

There are many counts of this clonotype. The chain has TRBV20-1 and TRBJ2-7; 7 bases line up with TRBD1. The V segment lost 3 bases and the J segment 0 bases; nucleotides outside the gene matches: 2. This CDR3 contains 13 residues. Germline V CDR1 and CDR2: DFQATT, SNEGSKA (reference sequence). In DNA, the CDR3 is TGCAGTGCTAGGACAGGGAGCTCCTACGAGCAGTACTTC. Its protein is CSARTGSSYEQYF.

This clonotype was detected ten times or more. The chain combines TRBV6-5 with TRBJ1-1, with TRBD1 matching over 10 bases. This CDR3 is built from 16 residues. Per the germline V gene, CDR1 is MNHEY and CDR2 is SVGAGI. V gave up 7 bases and J gave up 2 bases; unmatched junction bases: 10. As DNA, the CDR3 is TGTGCCAGCACTATAAGGACAGGGGGTTATAACACTGAAGCTTTCTTT. Translating gives CASTIRTGGYNTEAFF.

This clonotype showed up many times. The CDR3 DNA is TGTGCCAGCATGACCGGGGACAGACCCACGGGCTACACCTTC. It is translated as CASMTGDRPTGYTF. The chain employs TRBV6-1 and TRBJ1-2, with 7 bases matching TRBD1. V gave up 7 bases and J gave up 8 bases; unmatched junction bases: 13. CDR3 size: 14 residues. CDR1 and CDR2 from the germline V gene are MNHNS and SASEGT.

This clonotype was counted a few times. This may arise from a read error, as a much more abundant clone is one base away. The V gene is TRBV28, the J gene TRBJ2-4; TRBD1 matches 10 bases. Germline CDR1 and CDR2: MDHEN and SYDVKM. This CDR3 has 21 residues. The CDR3 DNA sequence: TGTGCCAGCAGTTTTCCCACAGGGGGACAGGGGTCTCTACTAGCCAAAAACATTAAGTACTTC. Translating it yields CASSFPTGGQGSLLAKNIKYF.

This clonotype was picked up many times. The CDR3: CASSLDRENQETQYF. The CDR3 DNA is TGTGCCAGCAGCTTAGACAGGGAAAACCAAGAGACCCAGTACTTC. The genes are TRBV11-2 and TRBJ2-5, with D possibly TRBD1 on 5 matching bases. Germline V gives CDR1 SGHAT, CDR2 FQNNGV. This CDR3 region has 15 residues. Trimming shortened V by 0 bases and J by 0 bases, and 8 bases separated the two germline ends.

This clonotype was recorded many times. J is TRBJ1-2 and V is TRBV12-3 or TRBV12-4; no reliable D call. V was pared by 1 base and J by 2 bases, with 5 bases between. The CDR3 extends over 13 amino acids. The CDR3 DNA is TGTGCCAGCAGTTTAGGCCAGAACTATGGCTACACCTTC. This gives the protein CASSLGQNYGYTF.

This clonotype showed up many times. V gene TRBV27 combines with J gene TRBJ2-5; the match to TRBD1 covers 8 bases. Germline V gene data show CDR1 as MNHEY and CDR2 as SMNVEV (reference sequence). The CDR3 spans 15 residues. J lost 2 bases, V lost 6 bases, and 8 bases had no gene match. CDR3 sequence: CASRAGQGPQETQYF. The DNA of the CDR3 is TGTGCCAGCAGGGCCGGACAGGGCCCACAAGAGACCCAGTACTTC.

The chain is built from TRBV6-1 and TRBJ1-5, with D tentatively TRBD1 (5 bases). V lost 6 bases and J lost 4, with 16 bases in between. The CDR3 sequence is 15 residues long. Germline CDR1 MNHNS, CDR2 SASEGT. CDR3 nucleotide sequence: TGTGCCAGCAGGGCGGACGGGGCGGGTAATCAGCCCCAGCATTTT. Translating it yields CASRADGAGNQPQHF.

This clonotype has a count of ten or more. V is TRBV7-2 and J is TRBJ1-1; D unresolved. CDR1 and CDR2 from the germline V gene are SGHTA and FQGNSA. This CDR3 spans 18 amino acids. V lost 0 bases and J lost 1, with 18 bases in between. The CDR3 region is CASSLAFRSGGRNTEAFF. CDR3 in DNA: TGTGCCAGCAGCTTAGCTTTCAGGTCGGGAGGGAGGAACACTGAAGCTTTCTTT.

In this sample, this clonotype turned up many times. CDR3 loop: CASRTDTGELFF. The CDR3 DNA is TGTGCCAGCAGGACAGACACCGGGGAGCTGTTTTTT. This chain connects TRBV28 to TRBJ2-2, with a tentative D call TRBD1 (5 bases). This CDR3 has 12 amino acids. From germline, CDR1 is MDHEN and CDR2 SYDVKM. V lost 6 bases, J lost 3 bases, and 5 bases lay in between.

This clonotype was seen repeatedly, ten times or more. The DNA of the CDR3 is TGTGCCAGCAGCCCGGGACAGCGCTATGGCTACACCTTC. As protein: CASSPGQRYGYTF. The J gene is TRBJ1-2, the V gene TRBV6-2 or TRBV6-3, with TRBD1 matching 7 bases. With 6 bases clipped from V and 4 bases from J, the junction kept 5 bases outside the gene matches. Germline V gene lookup returns CDR1 MNHEY and CDR2 SVGEGT. The CDR3 extends over 13 amino acids.

This clonotype was seen at least ten times. J is TRBJ2-4 and V is TRBV6-1; tentatively, D is TRBD2 (5 bases). Germline CDR1 MNHNS, CDR2 SASEGT. The CDR3 covers 13 residues. V was pared by 10 bases and J by 9 bases, with 19 bases between. The CDR3 nucleotides read TGTGCCACCTCTGAGGGAACAGCGGCCATTCAGTACTTC. Its protein product is CATSEGTAAIQYF.

This clonotype was seen ten or more times. This rearrangement joins TRBV7-8 to TRBJ2-3; 10 nucleotides align to TRBD2. The CDR3 runs 16 residues. CDR1 and CDR2 (germline): SGHVS, FQNEAQ. Trimming took 1 base from V and 2 from J; bases not matched to a gene: 3. In DNA form, the CDR3 reads TGTGCCAGCAGCTTAGAACTAGCGGGGAACACAGATACGCAGTATTTT. Translated, it gives CASSLELAGNTDTQYF.

This clonotype was seen many times. The V and J genes are TRBV20-1 and TRBJ1-2, with 7 bases identical to TRBD1. The V gene end was trimmed by 0 bases and the J gene end by 4 bases; junction bases not matched to a gene: 5. The CDR3 runs to 14 residues. Germline assignment: CDR1 DFQATT and CDR2 SNEGSKA (reference sequence). The CDR3 spells CSARDQGGSYGYTF. CDR3 DNA: TGCAGTGCTAGAGATCAAGGGGGCAGCTATGGCTACACCTTC.

In this sample, this clonotype turned up many times. The chain carries TRBV12-3 or TRBV12-4 and TRBJ2-4, with TRBD1 as a possible D gene (5 bases). V was cut by 6 bases and J by 4 bases, with 13 bases left in between. The CDR3 is 14 amino acids. The CDR3 loop is CASSPQETKNIQYF. The CDR3 coding sequence is TGTGCCAGCAGCCCACAGGAAACAAAAAACATTCAGTACTTC.

The chain recombines TRBV11-2 with TRBJ1-5; D uncertain. The CDR3 is 16 amino acids. CDR1 SGHAT and CDR2 FQNNGV come from the germline V gene. Between the trimmed V and J ends, which lost 5 bases and 5 bases, there was a span of 19 bases. The CDR3 protein is CASSRSGVRLDQPQHF. The CDR3 DNA follows: TGTGCCAGCAGCCGTAGTGGAGTCAGGCTCGATCAGCCCCAGCATTTT.

The gene calls are TRBV4-1 and TRBJ2-7; D gene unclear. The V gene lost 0 bases and the J gene lost 4 bases, with 13 bases spanning the gap. This CDR3 is built from 15 residues. Per the germline V gene, CDR1 is MGHRA and CDR2 is YSYEKL. For the CDR3, the DNA is TGCGCCAGCAGCCAAGACAGGCCGTCATCTTACGAGCAGTACTTC. Residues: CASSQDRPSSYEQYF.

This clonotype was found many times. V usage is TRBV20-1 and J usage is TRBJ2-7; weak D call: TRBD2 (6 bases). V was trimmed by 6 bases and J by 4 bases, leaving 19 bases between them. CDR3 length equals 14 residues. The germline V gene encodes CDR1 DFQATT and CDR2 SNEGSKA (reference sequence). CDR3 sequence: CSALEPGLRYEQYF. CDR3 DNA sequence: TGCAGTGCCCTAGAACCGGGACTTCGGTACGAGCAGTACTTC.